A single sample is the source of the 31 T cell receptor beta chains below, sequenced in a study of shared T cell receptors in the human thymus. Clones were read by immunoSEQ multiplex PCR, and TCRdb kept only the in-frame ones, dropping some. This table holds roughly 550,000 clones, 70% to 80% found once. This sample was also put to use in a study of human thymus T cells.

The specimen was thymocytes. The receptors were gathered from a boy under two years old with a congenital heart defect.

The chain links TRBV27 to TRBJ2-4, with a possible D match to TRBD1 (5 bases). V was clipped by 3 bases and J by 2 bases, with 17 bases between them. The germline gives CDR1 MNHEY, CDR2 SMNVEV (reference sequence). The CDR3 sequence is 17 residues long. The CDR3 sequence: CASSFSRVSRPKNIQYF. In DNA, the CDR3 is TGTGCCAGCAGTTTCTCCAGGGTCTCTAGGCCCAAAAACATTCAGTACTTC.

V gene TRBV10-1 combines with J gene TRBJ2-1; a weak D match, TRBD2 (5 bases). CDR1 is WNHNN and CDR2 is SYGVQD in the germline V gene (reference sequence). The CDR3 is 18 residues long. Trimming left V 0 bases short and J 4 bases short, with 19 bases between. The CDR3: CASSESLPRLASYNEQFF. The CDR3 DNA reads as TGCGCCAGCAGTGAGTCTTTGCCTCGGCTAGCTTCTTACAATGAGCAGTTCTTC.

The V and J genes are TRBV4-2 and TRBJ2-3, with TRBD2 identical over 9 bases. V shed 1 base, J shed 4 bases, and the junction held 12 bases outside the gene matches. The CDR3 extends over 18 amino acids. Germline V gene data show CDR1 as LGHNA and CDR2 as YNFKEQ. The CDR3 DNA is TGTGCCAGCAGCCAAGGAGGGAAAAGCGGGAGGTCCGCAGATACGCAGTATTTT. Protein: CASSQGGKSGRSADTQYF.

V usage is TRBV28 and J usage is TRBJ2-3; no clear D gene. This CDR3 comprises 15 residues. V was cut by 7 bases and J by 2 bases, with 16 bases left in between. The V gene's germline CDR1 is MDHEN and CDR2 SYDVKM. The CDR3 spells CASTLGGVPTDTQYF. In nucleotides, the CDR3 is TGTGCCAGCACCCTAGGCGGAGTTCCCACAGATACGCAGTATTTT.

V and J are TRBV18 and TRBJ1-3; no clear D. Trimming took off 2 bases at V and 0 bases at J, with 8 bases between the two ends. Per germline, CDR1 KGHSH and CDR2 LQKENI. This CDR3 has 15 residues. The CDR3 DNA reads as TGTGCCAGCTCACCAAAGGAGGGCTCTGGAAACACCATATATTTT. Translating it yields CASSPKEGSGNTIYF.

This clone has a handful of counts. The chain combines TRBV11-2 with TRBJ2-7; 7 positions agree with TRBD2. The CDR3 sequence is 15 residues long. Unmatched junction bases numbered 9, after V lost 3 bases and J lost 4 bases. Germline CDR1 and CDR2: SGHAT and FQNNGV. The CDR3 protein is CASSFGASGHYEQYF. CDR3 nucleotide sequence: TGTGCCAGCAGCTTTGGGGCTAGCGGACATTACGAGCAGTACTTC.

The CDR3 protein is CASSGGLSYEQYF. DNA for the CDR3: TGTGCCAGTAGTGGCGGACTCTCCTACGAGCAGTACTTC. The chain joins TRBV19 to TRBJ2-7; D is possibly TRBD2 (5 bases). The V end lost 5 bases, the J end lost 0 bases, and 8 bases lay between the germline ends. This CDR3 region has 13 residues. The germline CDR1 and CDR2 sequences are LNHDA and SQIVND (reference sequence).

V is TRBV27 and J is TRBJ1-4, with D uncertain. V shed 0 bases and J shed 5 bases, with 16 bases lying between them. Germline V gene sequence: CDR1 MNHEY, CDR2 SMNVEV (reference sequence). The CDR3 runs 17 residues. CDR3 loop: CASSLSVQNFPNEKLFF. The CDR3 nucleotides read TGTGCCAGCAGTTTATCGGTACAGAACTTTCCCAATGAAAAACTGTTTTTT.

The chain is built from TRBV5-1 and TRBJ2-5, with D possibly matching TRBD2 (6 bases). This CDR3 has 15 residues. Germline V lookup: CDR1 SGHRS, CDR2 YFSETQ. V lost 4 bases and J lost 5, with 18 bases in between. The CDR3 is CASSRGVAEAETQYF. The DNA of the CDR3 is TGCGCCAGCAGCCGAGGGGTAGCGGAGGCGGAGACCCAGTACTTC. Full variable domain (remainder filled in from reference TRBV5-1 and TRBJ2-5): KAGVTQTPRYLIKTRGQQVTLSCSPISGHRSVSWYQQTPGQGLQFLFEYFSETQRNKGNFPGRFSGRQFSNSRSEMNVSTLELGDSALYLCASSRGVAEAETQYFGPGTRLLVL.

The rearrangement uses TRBV7-9 and TRBJ2-2; TRBD1 aligns across 8 bases. This CDR3 is built from 15 residues. The trim removed 9 bases at V and 0 bases at J, leaving 6 bases unmatched. Germline CDR1 reads SEHNR; CDR2 reads FQNEAQ (reference sequence). The CDR3 region is CASTAGGPNTGELFF. Written as DNA, the CDR3 is TGTGCCAGTACAGCAGGGGGCCCGAACACCGGGGAGCTGTTTTTT.

The CDR3 nucleotides read TGTGCCAGCACCCCCGACGACAGTCACACTGAAGCTTTCTTT. Amino acid sequence: CASTPDDSHTEAFF. The rearrangement joins TRBV7-9 to TRBJ1-1, with D possibly matching TRBD1 (5 bases). This CDR3 is built from 14 residues. Per the germline V gene, CDR1 is SEHNR and CDR2 is FQNEAQ (reference sequence). V gave up 7 bases and J gave up 3 bases, with 15 bases separating them.

The rearrangement uses TRBV6-1 and TRBJ1-5; D not certain. The CDR3 has 12 residues. Germline CDR1 MNHNS, CDR2 SASEGT. V was clipped by 5 bases and J by 4 bases, with 6 bases between them. In DNA form, the CDR3 reads TGTGCCAGCAGTATCCGGAATCAGCCCCAGCATTTT. The encoded protein is CASSIRNQPQHF.

This sequence joins TRBV2 and TRBJ1-5; no definite D call. This CDR3 region has 19 residues. Germline values: CDR1 SNHLY, CDR2 FYNNEI. The V end lost 0 bases, the J end lost 0 bases, and 18 bases lay between the germline ends. CDR3 loop: CASSEAGRSLTYSNQPQHF. Written as DNA, the CDR3 is TGTGCCAGCAGTGAAGCCGGGAGGAGCCTTACCTATAGCAATCAGCCCCAGCATTTT. The variable domain in full, with the rest retrieved from reference TRBV2 and TRBJ1-5, is EPEVTQTPSHQVTQMGQEVILRCVPISNHLYFYWYRQILGQKVEFLVSFYNNEISEKSEIFDDQFSVERPDGSNFTLKIRSTKLEDSAMYFCASSEAGRSLTYSNQPQHFGDGTRLSIL.

This chain connects TRBV5-1 to TRBJ1-1; weak D call: TRBD1 (5 bases). CDR3 length: 13 amino acids. Trimming took 4 bases from V and 11 from J, leaving 18 bases between them. CDR1 is SGHRS and CDR2 is YFSETQ in the germline V gene. The CDR3 is CASSLKYRHWAFF. CDR3 in DNA: TGCGCCAGCAGCCTGAAGTACAGGCATTGGGCTTTCTTT. The variable domain in full, completed from reference TRBV5-1 and TRBJ1-1, reads KAGVTQTPRYLIKTRGQQVTLSCSPISGHRSVSWYQQTPGQGLQFLFEYFSETQRNKGNFPGRFSGRQFSNSRSEMNVSTLELGDSALYLCASSLKYRHWAFFGQGTRLTVV.

The CDR3 region has the DNA TGTGCCTGGGTTAACGGCGGGACAGACGAGCAGTACTTC. It is translated as CAWVNGGTDEQYF. The chain joins TRBV30 to TRBJ2-7; D perhaps matches TRBD1 (7 bases). From germline, CDR1 is GTSNPN and CDR2 SVGIG (reference sequence). CDR3 length: 13 amino acids. Trimming took off 5 bases at V and 5 bases at J, with 16 bases between the two ends. The full variable domain, rest sourced from reference TRBV30 and TRBJ2-7, is SQTIHQWPATLVQPVGSPLSLECTVEGTSNPNLYWYRQAAGRGLQLLFYSVGIGQISSEVPQNLSASRPQDRQFILSSKKLLLSDSGFYLCAWVNGGTDEQYFGPGTRLTVT.

The V call is TRBV7-9, the J call TRBJ1-3; 7 bases map to TRBD1. The CDR3 has 16 amino acids. Germline CDR1 SEHNR, CDR2 FQNEAQ (reference sequence). V shed 5 bases, J shed 4 bases, and the junction held 11 bases outside the gene matches. The CDR3 protein is CASSPRQGQIGNTIYF. The CDR3 nucleotides are TGTGCCAGCAGCCCTCGACAGGGACAAATCGGAAACACCATATATTTT.

The chain joins TRBV28 to TRBJ1-2, with 7 bases aligning to TRBD1. Losses at the gene ends were 7 bases for V and 3 bases for J; bases not matched to a gene: 2. Germline assignment: CDR1 MDHEN and CDR2 SYDVKM. This CDR3 is built from 12 residues. CDR3 sequence reads: CASTTGDYGYTF. CDR3 coding DNA: TGTGCCAGCACCACAGGGGACTATGGCTACACCTTC.

The CDR3 region is CASSLTSGVYNEQFF. The CDR3 bases are TGTGCCAGCAGCCTTACTAGCGGGGTTTACAATGAGCAGTTCTTC. V usage is TRBV11-2 and J usage is TRBJ2-1; 10 bases line up with TRBD2. V was pared by 5 bases and J by 4 bases, with 5 bases of the junction left unmatched. This CDR3 is 15 amino acids long. Germline loops: CDR1 SGHAT, CDR2 FQNNGV.

V and J are TRBV6-1 and TRBJ2-5, with 11 bases identical to TRBD2. The V gene's germline CDR1 is MNHNS and CDR2 SASEGT. The CDR3 covers 19 residues. Losses at the gene ends were 6 bases for V and 5 bases for J; bases not matched to a gene: 20. The DNA for the CDR3 is TGTGCCAGCAGCGAAACTACTAGCGGGAGTACGGTCTTGCAGGAGACCCAGTACTTC. This sequence encodes CASSETTSGSTVLQETQYF.

The rearrangement joins TRBV6-5 to TRBJ2-5, with a possible D match to TRBD2 (5 bases). The CDR3 is 13 residues long. Germline V gene data show CDR1 as MNHEY and CDR2 as SVGAGI. V was trimmed by 2 bases and J by 13 bases, leaving 17 bases between them. CDR3 DNA: TGTGCCAGCAGTTACGGGAGACCATGGGGATGGTACTTC. Protein sequence: CASSYGRPWGWYF.

The chain joins TRBV29-1 to TRBJ2-7, with 9 bases that match TRBD2. CDR1 and CDR2 (germline): SQVTM, ANQGSEA. The length of the CDR3 is 14 residues. The ends lost 1 base at V and 5 bases at J; junction bases unmatched: 6. The CDR3 sequence: CSVEGREGLDEQYF. CDR3 nucleotides: TGCAGCGTTGAAGGGCGGGAGGGGTTAGACGAGCAGTACTTC.

This clone has just one count. V usage is TRBV23-1 and J usage is TRBJ2-3; the match to TRBD1 covers 8 bases. TRBV23-1 has ORF status, its function being uncertain. There are 13 residues in the CDR3. V lost 6 bases, J lost 3 bases, and 2 bases stayed unmatched. CDR3 loop: CASRRTGTDTQYF. The CDR3 DNA is TGCGCCAGCAGGCGGACAGGGACAGATACGCAGTATTTT.

V usage is TRBV7-9 and J usage is TRBJ2-7; D unclear. Trimming took 5 bases from V and 6 from J, leaving 23 bases between them. This CDR3 is built from 16 residues. Germline V gene lookup returns CDR1 SEHNR and CDR2 FQNEAQ (reference sequence). The CDR3 region is CASSPVLGPLFCEQYF. CDR3 in DNA: TGTGCCAGCAGCCCCGTGCTAGGTCCGCTGTTCTGCGAGCAGTACTTC.

This sequence joins TRBV2 and TRBJ1-2, with a possible D match to TRBD1 (6 bases). V lost 8 bases to trimming and J lost 7 bases, with 17 bases between them. Germline V gene sequence: CDR1 SNHLY, CDR2 FYNNEI. The CDR3 is 13 residues long. The CDR3 DNA reads as TGTGCCAGCTTAGGGGGGGTAGGACTTGGCTACACCTTC. Its translation: CASLGGVGLGYTF.

The V call is TRBV10-3, the J call TRBJ2-3, with TRBD2 matching over 10 bases. Germline CDR1 reads ENHRY; CDR2 reads SYGVKD. This CDR3 spans 17 amino acids. The J segment lost 2 bases and the V segment lost 0 bases, leaving 5 bases of the junction unmatched. The CDR3 DNA reads TGTGCCATCAGTGAGTCCGGACTAGCGGAGATCACAGATACGCAGTATTTT. Translated: CAISESGLAEITDTQYF.

This chain connects TRBV19 to TRBJ2-7, with 10 bases matching TRBD1. With 9 bases clipped from V and 7 bases from J, the junction kept 9 bases outside the gene matches. The CDR3 loop spans 13 amino acids. Germline CDR1 reads LNHDA; CDR2 reads SQIVND (reference sequence). This chain's CDR3 is CASEGTGVGEQYF. The CDR3 DNA follows: TGTGCCAGCGAGGGGACAGGGGTAGGGGAGCAGTACTTC.

The chain has TRBV2 and TRBJ2-4; 9 bases fit TRBD1. Germline values: CDR1 SNHLY, CDR2 FYNNEI. J was trimmed by 0 bases and V by 3 bases; bases with no gene match: 15. This CDR3 region has 20 residues. In DNA form, the CDR3 reads TGTGCCAGCAGTGAGAGGCCAGGGACAGGGTATCCCCTAGCCAAAAACATTCAGTACTTC. It codes for CASSERPGTGYPLAKNIQYF.

The V call is TRBV7-9, the J call TRBJ1-1; possibly TRBD1 for D (6 bases). CDR1 SEHNR and CDR2 FQNEAQ come from the germline V gene (reference sequence). The CDR3 length is 17 residues. V was cut by 1 base and J by 1 base, with 16 bases left in between. The CDR3 nucleotides read TGTGCCAGCAGCTTAGTAGGTGCGGGGGGCGCGAACACTGAAGCTTTCTTT. It codes for CASSLVGAGGANTEAFF.

The DNA of the CDR3 is TGCAGCGTGCGCCCGGGATTCACCGGGGAGCTGTTTTTT. It specifies CSVRPGFTGELFF. J is TRBJ2-2 and V is TRBV29-1; maybe TRBD2 (5 bases). The CDR3 length is 13 residues. V was cut by 6 bases and J by 4 bases, with 12 bases left in between. Germline V CDR1 and CDR2: SQVTM, ANQGSEA.

This chain uses TRBV11-3 with TRBJ2-7, with TRBD2 as a possible D gene (6 bases). The CDR3 is 14 amino acids. V was pared by 1 base and J by 5 bases, with 12 bases between. From germline, CDR1 is SGHNT and CDR2 YENEEA. CDR3: CASSLGLEEDEQYF. The CDR3 DNA reads TGTGCCAGCAGCTTAGGACTAGAGGAAGACGAGCAGTACTTC.

The rearrangement uses TRBV28 and TRBJ2-7, with D hard to call. The CDR3 sequence is 17 residues long. Germline values: CDR1 MDHEN, CDR2 SYDVKM. Trimming cost V 2 bases and J 1 base, with 18 bases left between them. Here the CDR3 DNA reads TGTGCCAGCAGTTTACCCTTGAGGCAGTTGAATTCCTACGAGCAGTACTTC. Encoded protein: CASSLPLRQLNSYEQYF.